The T cell receptor (beta chain) under discussion was sequenced for a study of CD8 T cells in ankylosing spondylitis (TCRdb year 2017). Looking at the study overall: T cell receptor beta repertoires were profiled in healthy donors and ankylosing spondylitis patients so that disease-linked TCR variants could be found. In total, the full study cohort was made up of roughly 110 healthy donors and some 26 ankylosing spondylitis patients. Peripheral blood samples were taken, and synovial fluid was additionally collected from ankylosing spondylitis patients.

The sequencer was an Illumina HiSeq 2500. TCR beta libraries were prepared by quantitative 5'-RACE with molecular barcodes. On the study's bioinformatics: Disease-linked TCR variants were identified with a new computational method built on a probabilistic model of VDJ rearrangement. TCRdb reanalyzed the raw reads on its own, using fastp at Q25 for trimming and MiXCR for clone calling, and kept in-frame beta chains. CDR3 protein sequences are deduplicated, and each keeps its most common genes and DNA. The V and J calls, along with clone size, are taken from TCRdb and not from the paper's own processing. The sample table shows about 250,000 distinct CDR3 sequences, and more than 20% are seen once. The ten largest account for approximately 0.61% of the sample. There are a few counts of this clonotype. What this receptor recognizes is not known. There are no base qualities to consult, and no much larger clone falls within one base.

Findings and caveats that apply to the study as a whole: The disease-linked clones had a CD8+ phenotype and were found at relatively low frequencies in peripheral blood. According to the report, matched synovial fluid samples from ankylosing spondylitis patients were significantly enriched for the disease-linked clones. Some motif variants had previously been reported in the synovial fluid and blood of reactive arthritis patients, which suggests shared mechanisms of disease initiation. Blood from ankylosing spondylitis patients appeared to be characterized by a TCR beta motif composed of about eight highly homologous amino acid variants.

Sequenced material: blood, either unsorted or a sorted T cell fraction (not recorded which). This TCR was sampled from a male donor with ankylosing spondylitis or in good health (not recorded which).

The nucleotide sequence reads TGTGCCAGCAGCCAAGTTTCCCGGCCCGATACGCAGTATTTT. It codes for CASSQVSRPDTQYF. The chain is encoded by TRBV3-1 joined to TRBJ2-3, with the D gene not confidently named. Between the V and J ends, shortened by 1 base and 6 bases respectively, the junction contains 11 bases. The CDR3 starts with the cysteine, ends with the phenylalanine, and has 14 residues. Left in the record is the CDR3 DNA by itself, 42 bases read in frame from the first base. The CDR1 and CDR2 encoded by the germline V gene (reference sequence) are LGHDT and YNNKEL.